This T cell receptor beta chain was captured in a study of post-analysis software for immune sequencing data. In the study overall: Multiple sclerosis in the patients followed relapsing-remitting, secondary progressive and progressive-relapsing courses.

Incorporated into the TCR beta cDNA libraries were unique molecular identifiers, which served to reduce PCR and sequencing biases. The T cell input of roughly 1 to 11 million gave about 500,000 cDNA molecules. TCRdb processed the PCR reads anew with MiXCR; each CDR3 protein has one entry. The table has a few hundred thousand distinct CDR3 sequences, around 36% seen once. Findings of the study overall: In multiple sclerosis, normalized Chao1 diversity was significantly below that of controls. Those samples that were prepared in the same batch co-clustered strongly by F measure.

On this clonotype: Its antigen is unknown.

The sequence came from a girl aged 2 to 17 with multiple sclerosis. Sequencing was carried out using blood.

DNA of the CDR3: TGTGCCAGCAGACCGACTAGCGGGGGGGCAAATGAGCAGTTCTTC. Amino acid sequence: CASRPTSGGANEQFF. V is TRBV11-2 and J is TRBJ2-1, with 14 bases identical to TRBD2. V lost 6 bases, J lost 7 bases, and 5 bases stayed unmatched. The CDR3 is 15 amino acids. Per germline, CDR1 SGHAT and CDR2 FQNNGV.